The T cell receptor beta chain described here comes from a study of T cells in Graves' hyperthyroidism and ophthalmopathy. Regarding the study as a whole: Blood also showed most of the thyroid clonotypes that were expanded above 0.001. Ophthalmopathy onset followed model prediction by a median about six months. Using 13 V-J features, a model discriminated ophthalmopathy from stable hyperthyroidism.

CDR3 size: 17 residues. Germline V gene sequence: CDR1 MDHEN, CDR2 SYDVKM. The trim removed 3 bases at V and 5 bases at J, leaving 13 bases unmatched. Cells are PBMCs isolated from roughly 9.3 ml of fresh blood. Template material for amplifying TCR beta CDR3 regions consisted of RNA transcripts. The HTBI primer set served for first-round RT-PCR of the TCR CDR3. TCRdb reanalysed the multiplex PCR reads using MiXCR and keeps one entry per CDR3 protein. The table shows about 180,000 distinct CDR3 sequences, with about 17% occurring only once. This clonotype was counted many times. Its antigen is not identified.

This sequence joins TRBV28 and TRBJ1-1, with TRBD1 matching 9 bases. This TCR derives from a woman aged 45-65 years with Graves' hyperthyroidism. Sequencing was done on a sample of blood. The CDR3: CASSFPRGQGGPTEAFF. CDR3 sequence (DNA): TGTGCCAGCAGTTTCCCCCGGGGACAGGGAGGCCCAACTGAAGCTTTCTTT.